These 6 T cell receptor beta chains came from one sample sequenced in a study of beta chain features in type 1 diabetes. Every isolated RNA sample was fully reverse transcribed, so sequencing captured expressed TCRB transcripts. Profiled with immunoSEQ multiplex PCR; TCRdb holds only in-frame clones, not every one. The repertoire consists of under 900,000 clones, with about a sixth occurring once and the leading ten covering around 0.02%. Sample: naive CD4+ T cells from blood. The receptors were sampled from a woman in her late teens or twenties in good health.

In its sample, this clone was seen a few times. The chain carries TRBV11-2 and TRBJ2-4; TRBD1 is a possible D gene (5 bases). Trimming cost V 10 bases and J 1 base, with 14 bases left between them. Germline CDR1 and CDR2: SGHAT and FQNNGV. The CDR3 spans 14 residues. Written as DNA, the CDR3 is TGTGCCATCAGGGTCCGGCGGGCCAAAAACATTCAGTACTTC. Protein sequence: CAIRVRRAKNIQYF.

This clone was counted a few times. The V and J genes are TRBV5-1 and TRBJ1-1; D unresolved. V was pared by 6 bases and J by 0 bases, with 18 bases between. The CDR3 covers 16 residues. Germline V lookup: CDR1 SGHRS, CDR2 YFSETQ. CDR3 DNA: TGCGCCAGCACCCCCTCTACGGGAGGGCTGAACACTGAAGCTTTCTTT. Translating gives CASTPSTGGLNTEAFF.

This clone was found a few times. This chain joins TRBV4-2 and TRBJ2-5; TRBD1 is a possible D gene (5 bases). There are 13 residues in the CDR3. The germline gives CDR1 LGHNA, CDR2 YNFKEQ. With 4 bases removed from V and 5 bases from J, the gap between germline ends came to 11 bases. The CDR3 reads CASSPDSRETQYF. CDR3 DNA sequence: TGTGCCAGCAGCCCCGACAGTCGCGAGACCCAGTACTTC.

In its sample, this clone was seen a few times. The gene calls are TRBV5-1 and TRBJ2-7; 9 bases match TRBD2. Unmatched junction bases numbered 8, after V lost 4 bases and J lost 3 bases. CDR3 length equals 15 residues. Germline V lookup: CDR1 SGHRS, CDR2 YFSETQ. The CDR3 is CASSPVAGGDYEQYF. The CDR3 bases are TGCGCCAGCAGCCCCGTTGCGGGAGGGGACTACGAGCAGTACTTC. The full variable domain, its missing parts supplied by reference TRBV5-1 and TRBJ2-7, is KAGVTQTPRYLIKTRGQQVTLSCSPISGHRSVSWYQQTPGQGLQFLFEYFSETQRNKGNFPGRFSGRQFSNSRSEMNVSTLELGDSALYLCASSPVAGGDYEQYFGPGTRLTVT.

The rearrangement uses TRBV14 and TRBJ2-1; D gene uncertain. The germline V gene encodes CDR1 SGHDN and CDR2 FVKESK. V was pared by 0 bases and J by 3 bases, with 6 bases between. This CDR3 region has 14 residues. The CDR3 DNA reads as TGTGCCAGCAGCCAAGATTGGGTCTACAATGAGCAGTTCTTC. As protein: CASSQDWVYNEQFF.

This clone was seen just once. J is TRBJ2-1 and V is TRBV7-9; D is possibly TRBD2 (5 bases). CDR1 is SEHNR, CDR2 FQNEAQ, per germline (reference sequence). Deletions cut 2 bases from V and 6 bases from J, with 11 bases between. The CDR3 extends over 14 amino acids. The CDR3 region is CASSLMFEGNEQFF. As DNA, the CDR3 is TGTGCCAGCAGCTTAATGTTTGAGGGCAATGAGCAGTTCTTC.